This TCR beta chain was captured by sequencing in a study of CXCR3-negative and CXCR3-positive naive CD8 T cells. Points from the study as a whole: Both naive subsets showed comparably high diversity, and memory CD8+ cells showed much lower diversity.

TRB cDNA libraries were made by UMI-labeled 5' RACE. From its re-call of the 5' RACE reads, TCRdb lists each CDR3 protein once, without DNA. Here the sample table reports approximately 41,000 distinct CDR3 sequences. Per germline, CDR1 SEHNR and CDR2 FQNEAQ (reference sequence). The CDR3 has 13 amino acids. On this clonotype itself: Its antigen is unidentified.

This rearrangement joins TRBV7-9 to TRBJ2-1; TCRdb returns TRBD2, unconfirmable since there is no DNA. The clonotype was recovered from a human donor in good health. Some clones in this sample may be carry-over from other donors' samples. Sequencing used memory CD8+ T cells from blood. The chain's CDR3 is CASSRSLAGEQFF.